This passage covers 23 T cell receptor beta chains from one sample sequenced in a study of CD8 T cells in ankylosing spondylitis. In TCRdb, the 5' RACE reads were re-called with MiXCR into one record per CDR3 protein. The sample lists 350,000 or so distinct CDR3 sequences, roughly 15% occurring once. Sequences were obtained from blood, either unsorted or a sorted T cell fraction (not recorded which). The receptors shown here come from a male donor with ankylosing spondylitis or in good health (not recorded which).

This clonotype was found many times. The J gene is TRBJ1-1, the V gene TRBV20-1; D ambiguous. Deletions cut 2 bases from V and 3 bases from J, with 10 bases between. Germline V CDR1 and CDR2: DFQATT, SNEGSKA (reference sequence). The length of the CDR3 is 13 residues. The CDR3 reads CSARLPVDTEAFF. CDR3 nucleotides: TGCAGTGCTAGACTGCCTGTAGACACTGAAGCTTTCTTT.

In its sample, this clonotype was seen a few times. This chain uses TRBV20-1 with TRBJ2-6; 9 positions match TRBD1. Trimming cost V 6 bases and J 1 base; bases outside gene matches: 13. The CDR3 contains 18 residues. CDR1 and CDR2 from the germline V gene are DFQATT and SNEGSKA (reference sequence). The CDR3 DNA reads TGCAGTGCCGAGGGCGGGACAGGGTCCGTTTCTGGGGCCAACGTCCTGACTTTC. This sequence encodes CSAEGGTGSVSGANVLTF.

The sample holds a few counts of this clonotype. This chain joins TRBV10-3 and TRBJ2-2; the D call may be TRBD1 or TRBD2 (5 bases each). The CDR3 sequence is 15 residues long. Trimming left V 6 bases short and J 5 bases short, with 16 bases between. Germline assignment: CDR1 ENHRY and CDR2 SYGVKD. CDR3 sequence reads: CAIRDLGTSTGELFF. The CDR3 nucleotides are TGTGCCATCAGAGATCTTGGGACGTCGACCGGGGAGCTGTTTTTT.

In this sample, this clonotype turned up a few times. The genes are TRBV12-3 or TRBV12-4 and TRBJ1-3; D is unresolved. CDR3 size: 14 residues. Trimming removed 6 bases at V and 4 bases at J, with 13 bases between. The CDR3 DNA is TGTGCCAGCAGACCCACAGCGGGGGGAAACACCATATATTTT. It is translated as CASRPTAGGNTIYF.

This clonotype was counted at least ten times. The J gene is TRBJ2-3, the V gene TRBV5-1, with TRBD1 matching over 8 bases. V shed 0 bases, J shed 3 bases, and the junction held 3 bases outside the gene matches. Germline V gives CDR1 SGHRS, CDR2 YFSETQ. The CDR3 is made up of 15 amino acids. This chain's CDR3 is CASSLARGPTDTQYF. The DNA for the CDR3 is TGCGCCAGCAGCTTGGCCAGGGGGCCGACAGATACGCAGTATTTT.

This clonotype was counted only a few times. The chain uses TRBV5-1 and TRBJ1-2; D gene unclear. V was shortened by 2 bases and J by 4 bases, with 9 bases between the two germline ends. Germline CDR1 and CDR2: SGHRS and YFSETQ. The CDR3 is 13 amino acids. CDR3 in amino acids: CASSFARGYGYTF. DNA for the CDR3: TGCGCCAGCAGCTTCGCGAGAGGCTATGGCTACACCTTC.

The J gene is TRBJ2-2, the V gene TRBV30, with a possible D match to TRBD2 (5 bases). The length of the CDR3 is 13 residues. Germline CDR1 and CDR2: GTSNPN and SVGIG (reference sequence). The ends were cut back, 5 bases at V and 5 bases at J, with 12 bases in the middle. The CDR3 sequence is CAWVALETGELFF. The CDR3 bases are TGTGCCTGGGTAGCGCTGGAGACCGGGGAGCTGTTTTTT.

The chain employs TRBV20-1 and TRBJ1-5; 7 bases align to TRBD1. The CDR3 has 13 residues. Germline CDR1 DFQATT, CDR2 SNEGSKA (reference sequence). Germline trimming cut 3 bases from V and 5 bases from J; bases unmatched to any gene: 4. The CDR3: CSARAGQYQPQHF. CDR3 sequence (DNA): TGCAGTGCTAGGGCGGGACAGTATCAGCCCCAGCATTTT.

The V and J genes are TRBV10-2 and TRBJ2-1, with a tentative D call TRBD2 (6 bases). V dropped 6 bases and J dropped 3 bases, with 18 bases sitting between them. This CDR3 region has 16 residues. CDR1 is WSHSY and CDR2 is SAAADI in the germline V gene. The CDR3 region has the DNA TGCGCCAGCAGGCCCGGTGCAGCGGGCGGCTACAATGAGCAGTTCTTC. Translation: CASRPGAAGGYNEQFF.

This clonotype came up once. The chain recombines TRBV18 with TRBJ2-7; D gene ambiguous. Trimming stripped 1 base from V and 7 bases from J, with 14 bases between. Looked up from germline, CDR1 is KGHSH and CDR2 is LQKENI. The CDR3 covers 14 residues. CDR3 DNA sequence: TGTGCCAGCTCACCACAAGCACGGGTGGGTGAGCAGTACTTC. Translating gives CASSPQARVGEQYF.

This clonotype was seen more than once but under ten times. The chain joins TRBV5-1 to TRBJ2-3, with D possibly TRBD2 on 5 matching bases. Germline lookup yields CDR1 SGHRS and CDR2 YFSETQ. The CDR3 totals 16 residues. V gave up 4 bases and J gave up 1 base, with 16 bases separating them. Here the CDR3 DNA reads TGCGCCAGCAGCCCACGGGAAGGTCTAGGCACAGATACGCAGTATTTT. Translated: CASSPREGLGTDTQYF. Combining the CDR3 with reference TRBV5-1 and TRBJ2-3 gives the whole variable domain KAGVTQTPRYLIKTRGQQVTLSCSPISGHRSVSWYQQTPGQGLQFLFEYFSETQRNKGNFPGRFSGRQFSNSRSEMNVSTLELGDSALYLCASSPREGLGTDTQYFGPGTRLTVL.

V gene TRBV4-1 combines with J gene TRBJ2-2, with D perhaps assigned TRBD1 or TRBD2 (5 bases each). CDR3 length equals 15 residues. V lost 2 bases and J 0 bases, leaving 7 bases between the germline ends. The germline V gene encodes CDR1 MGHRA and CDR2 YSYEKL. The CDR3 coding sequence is TGCGCCAGCAGCCAACAGGGAGCGAACACCGGGGAGCTGTTTTTT. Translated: CASSQQGANTGELFF.

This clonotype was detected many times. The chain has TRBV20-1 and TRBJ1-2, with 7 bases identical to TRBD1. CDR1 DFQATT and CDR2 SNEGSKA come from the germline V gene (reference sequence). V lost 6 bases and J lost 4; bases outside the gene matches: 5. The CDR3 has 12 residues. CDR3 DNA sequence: TGCAGTGCAGGGGACAGCGTCTATGGCTACACCTTC. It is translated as CSAGDSVYGYTF.

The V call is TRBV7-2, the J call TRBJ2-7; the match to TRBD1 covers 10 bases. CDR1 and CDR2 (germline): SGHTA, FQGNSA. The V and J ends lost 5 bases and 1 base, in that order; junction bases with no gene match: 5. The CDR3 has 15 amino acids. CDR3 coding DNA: TGTGCCAGCAGCACCTGGACAGGGGGATCCTACGAGCAGTACTTC. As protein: CASSTWTGGSYEQYF.

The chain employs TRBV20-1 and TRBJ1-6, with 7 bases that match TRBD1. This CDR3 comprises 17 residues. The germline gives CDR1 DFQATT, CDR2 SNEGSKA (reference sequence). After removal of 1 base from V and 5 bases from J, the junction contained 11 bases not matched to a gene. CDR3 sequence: CSARAVEVGTDNSPLHF. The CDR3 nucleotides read TGCAGTGCTAGAGCCGTAGAGGTGGGGACAGATAATTCACCCCTCCACTTT.

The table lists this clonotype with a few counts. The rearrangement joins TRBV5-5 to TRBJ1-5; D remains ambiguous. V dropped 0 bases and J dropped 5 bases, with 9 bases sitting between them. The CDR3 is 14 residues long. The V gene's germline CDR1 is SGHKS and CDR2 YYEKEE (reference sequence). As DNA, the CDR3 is TGTGCCAGCAGCTTGGCCGGGTGGGATCAGCCCCAGCATTTT. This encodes CASSLAGWDQPQHF.

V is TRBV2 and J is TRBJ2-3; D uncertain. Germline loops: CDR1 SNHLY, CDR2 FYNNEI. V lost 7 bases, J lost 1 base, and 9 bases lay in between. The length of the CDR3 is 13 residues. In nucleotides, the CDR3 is TGTGCCAGCAAGTCATCTGGCACAGATACGCAGTATTTT. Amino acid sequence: CASKSSGTDTQYF.

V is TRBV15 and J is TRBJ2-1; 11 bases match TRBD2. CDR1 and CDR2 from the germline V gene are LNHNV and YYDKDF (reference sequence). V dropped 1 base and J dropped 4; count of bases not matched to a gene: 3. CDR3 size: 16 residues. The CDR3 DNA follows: TGTGCCACCAGCAGAGGGGCTAGCGGGGGGTACAATGAGCAGTTCTTC. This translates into CATSRGASGGYNEQFF. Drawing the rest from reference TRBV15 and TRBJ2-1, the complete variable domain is DAMVIQNPRYQVTQFGKPVTLSCSQTLNHNVMYWYQQKSSQAPKLLFHYYDKDFNNEADTPDNFQSRRPNTSFCFLDIRSPGLGDTAMYLCATSRGASGGYNEQFFGPGTRLTVL.

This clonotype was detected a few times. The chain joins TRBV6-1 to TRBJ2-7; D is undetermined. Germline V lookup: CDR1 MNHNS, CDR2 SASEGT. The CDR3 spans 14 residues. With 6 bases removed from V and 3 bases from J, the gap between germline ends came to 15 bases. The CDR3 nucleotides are TGTGCCAGCAGGCCCCCCGGGCGGTTCTACGAGCAGTACTTC. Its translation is CASRPPGRFYEQYF.

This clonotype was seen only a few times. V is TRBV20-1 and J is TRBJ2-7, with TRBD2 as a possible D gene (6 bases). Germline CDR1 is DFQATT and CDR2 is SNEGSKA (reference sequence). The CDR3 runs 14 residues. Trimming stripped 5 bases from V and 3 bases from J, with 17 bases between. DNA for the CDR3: TGCAGTGCTCTTTCGGGGGAACCCGGCTACGAGCAGTACTTC. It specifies CSALSGEPGYEQYF.

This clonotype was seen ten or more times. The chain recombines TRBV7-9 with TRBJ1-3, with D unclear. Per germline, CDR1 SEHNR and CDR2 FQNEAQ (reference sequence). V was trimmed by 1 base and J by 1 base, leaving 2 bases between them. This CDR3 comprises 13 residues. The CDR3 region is CASSLVSGNTIYF. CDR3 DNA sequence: TGTGCCAGCAGCTTAGTTTCTGGAAACACCATATATTTT. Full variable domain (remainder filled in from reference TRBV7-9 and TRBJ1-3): DTGVSQNPRHKITKRGQNVTFRCDPISEHNRLYWYRQTLGQGPEFLTYFQNEAQLEKSRLLSDRFSAERPKGSFSTLEIQRTEQGDSAMYLCASSLVSGNTIYFGEGSWLTVV.

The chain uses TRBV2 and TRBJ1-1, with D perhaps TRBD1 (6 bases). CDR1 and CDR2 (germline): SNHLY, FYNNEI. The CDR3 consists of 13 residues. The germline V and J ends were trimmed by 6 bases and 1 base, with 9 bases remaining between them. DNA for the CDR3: TGTGCCAGCAGCGGGACACAGAACACTGAAGCTTTCTTT. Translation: CASSGTQNTEAFF.

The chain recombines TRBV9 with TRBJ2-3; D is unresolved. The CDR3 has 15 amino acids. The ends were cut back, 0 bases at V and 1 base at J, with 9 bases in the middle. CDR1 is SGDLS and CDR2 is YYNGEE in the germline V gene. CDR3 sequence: CASSVVKGRTDTQYF. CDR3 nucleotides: TGTGCCAGCAGCGTAGTTAAGGGCCGCACAGATACGCAGTATTTT. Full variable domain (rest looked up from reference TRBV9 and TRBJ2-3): DSGVTQTPKHLITATGQRVTLRCSPRSGDLSVYWYQQSLDQGLQFLIQYYNGEERAKGNILERFSAQQFPDLHSELNLSSLELGDSALYFCASSVVKGRTDTQYFGPGTRLTVL.